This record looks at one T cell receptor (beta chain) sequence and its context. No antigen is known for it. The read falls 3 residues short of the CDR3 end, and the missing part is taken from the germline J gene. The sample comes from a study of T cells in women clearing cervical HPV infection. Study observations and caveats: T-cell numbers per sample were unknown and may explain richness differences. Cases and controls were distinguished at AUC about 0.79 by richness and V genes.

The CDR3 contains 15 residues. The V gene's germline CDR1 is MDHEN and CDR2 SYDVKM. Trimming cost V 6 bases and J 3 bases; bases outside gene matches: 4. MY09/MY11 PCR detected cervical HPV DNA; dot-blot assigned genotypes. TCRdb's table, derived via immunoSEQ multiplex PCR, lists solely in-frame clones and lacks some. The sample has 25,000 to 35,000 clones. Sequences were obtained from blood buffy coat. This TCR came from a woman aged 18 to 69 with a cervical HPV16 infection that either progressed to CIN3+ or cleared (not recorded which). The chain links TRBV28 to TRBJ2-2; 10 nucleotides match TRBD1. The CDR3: CASRVGTGDTGELFF. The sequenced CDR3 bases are TGTGCCAGCAGAGTAGGGACAGGGGACACCGGGGAG.